This T cell receptor beta chain came from a study of blood T cells in healthy people across ages. Combining a sample-barcoded 5' primer with a J-beta primer mix, a second PCR ran for about 6 to 11 cycles. TCRdb independently ran MiXCR on the 5' RACE reads; one entry per CDR3 protein. The repertoire holds 600,000 to 800,000 distinct CDR3 sequences, with approximately 52% as singletons. The germline gives CDR1 SGHTA, CDR2 FQGNSA. V gave up 8 bases and J gave up 11 bases, with 12 bases separating them. The CDR3 is made up of 10 amino acids. The donors, healthy Caucasians from Russia, were aged roughly 6 to 90. Study results and caveats: Unknown CMV status may confound age-related changes in expanded clones.

With respect to this clonotype: The antigen is not known. This may be a read error: a much more frequent sequence differs by one nucleotide.

The rearrangement uses TRBV7-2 and TRBJ2-5; the D is unclear. Sequences were obtained from blood. The sequence was collected from an elderly woman in good health. CDR3 bases: TGTGCCAGCCCAAAGGATGAGCAGTACTTC. It is translated as CASPKDEQYF.